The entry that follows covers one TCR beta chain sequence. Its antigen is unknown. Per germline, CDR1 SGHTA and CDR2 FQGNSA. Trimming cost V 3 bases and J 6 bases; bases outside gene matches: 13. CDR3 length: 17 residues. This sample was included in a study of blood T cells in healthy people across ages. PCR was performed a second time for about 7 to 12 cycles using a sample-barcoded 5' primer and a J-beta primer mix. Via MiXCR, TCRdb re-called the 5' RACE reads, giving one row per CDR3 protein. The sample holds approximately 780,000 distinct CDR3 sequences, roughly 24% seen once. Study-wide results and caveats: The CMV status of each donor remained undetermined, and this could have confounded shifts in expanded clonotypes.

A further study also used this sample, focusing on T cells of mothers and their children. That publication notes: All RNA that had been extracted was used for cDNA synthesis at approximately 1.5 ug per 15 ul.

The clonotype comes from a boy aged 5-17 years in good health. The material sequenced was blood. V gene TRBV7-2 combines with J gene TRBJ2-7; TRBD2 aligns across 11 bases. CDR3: CASSLGISGRALGEQYF. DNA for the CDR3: TGTGCCAGCAGCTTGGGAATTAGCGGGAGGGCCTTGGGCGAGCAGTACTTC.